This TCR beta chain was profiled in a study of CD8+ T cells in alopecia areata. Study results and caveats: Clarity of TCR sharing across patients fell short of that in mice, possibly HLA-related. Compared with normal scalp, lesional scalp had higher clonality and more expanded CD8+ clones.

V was cut by 4 bases and J by 3 bases, with 19 bases left in between. The germline V gene has CDR1 MDHEN and CDR2 SYDVKM. This CDR3 has 16 residues. Peripheral blood, together with lesional scalp punch biopsies, was collected from alopecia areata patients. Once RNA had been extracted, it was reverse transcribed into cDNA to act as the sequencing template. Profiling relied on immunoSEQ multiplex PCR, and the TCRdb table lists in-frame clones only, not all of them. Of about 100,000 clones listed, under 60% are singletons. Of note for this clone: Its antigen is currently unknown.

Sample: NKG2D-low CD8+ T cells sorted from blood. This sequence joins TRBV28 and TRBJ2-7, with D perhaps matching TRBD1 (6 bases). This TCR was recovered from a human donor with alopecia areata. CDR3 in amino acids: CASSSYRDPTVYEQYF. The CDR3, as DNA: TGTGCCAGCAGTTCATACAGGGATCCCACAGTCTACGAGCAGTACTTC.